This TCR beta chain was profiled in a study of blood T cell repertoires in COVID-19. For the study at large: COVID-19 samples from acute and convalescent phases originated in the United States, Italy and Spain.

Produced via immunoSEQ multiplex PCR; TCRdb's table is partial and in-frame only. Of 200,000 to 300,000 clones listed, 75% to 90% were seen once; the top ten hold over 0.75%. Trimming at V came to 0 bases and at J to 2 bases, leaving 5 bases not matched to a gene. CDR3 length: 15 amino acids. Germline CDR1 SGHNT, CDR2 YYREEE (reference sequence). The chain is built from TRBV5-4 and TRBJ2-7; 7 nucleotides line up with TRBD2. The sequencing input was PBMCs or T cells enriched from blood (not recorded which). This TCR was recovered from a man aged 50 or older who had been exposed to COVID-19. For the CDR3, the DNA is TGTGCCAGCAGCTTGGCCAGGGACTATCCCTACGAGCAGTACTTC. Residues: CASSLARDYPYEQYF.